This T cell receptor (beta chain) was obtained from a study of T-cell memory formation after mild COVID-19 (dated by TCRdb to the early 2020s). In the study overall: Most TCR sequence clusters were specific to one of the two donors. T-cell clones expanding and contracting after mild COVID-19 in a couple of donors were tracked by longitudinal TCRalpha and TCRbeta repertoire sequencing. Two young, previously healthy adult volunteers, one female and one male, were included in the cohort.

On this clonotype itself: The clone's antigen remains unknown. No base-level quality is on record; no much larger clone is a single base apart.

The germline V and J ends show losses of 0 bases and 7 bases respectively, and no gene match explains 5 bases of the junction. CDR1 is given as SGHVS and CDR2 as FNYEAQ, both from the germline V gene. The cysteine opens and the phenylalanine closes a CDR3 of 16 amino acids. Only the CDR3 DNA is retained, 48 bases long and in frame from the first base. Overall results and qualifications from the work: Balanced CD4/CD8 phenotypes were observed for clones contracting from day 15 to 85, whereas a bias towards CD4+ was observed for a second wave of clones expanding from day 15 to 37. Contracting CD4+ clones turned up mainly in the CM and EM memory subsets, whereas EMRA was where CD8+ clones were enriched. Some responding clones were found in pre-infection memory, which suggests that pre-existing cross-reactive memory T cells took part in the SARS-CoV-2 response. The study included only a couple of mild cases, and larger cohorts that include severe cases with pre-infection samples were judged to be necessary. Whether the second-wave clones peaking on day 37 were SARS-CoV-2 specific was not confirmed.

TCRdb shows the sequencer as Illumina NovaSeq 6000. TCRalpha and TCRbeta cDNA libraries were constructed by 5'RACE with constant-segment primers, with sample barcodes and unique molecular identifiers being introduced. RNA was extracted from every sample with Trizol reagent. The libraries were amplified in two PCR steps, and the second step added a second sample barcode and Illumina TruSeq adapters. Sequencing of the libraries was done on an Illumina NovaSeq, producing 2 x 150 bp paired-end reads. As for the original processing: Demultiplexing of reads and collapsing into UMI-guided consensus sequences were performed with migec v1.2.7. Using mixcr v2.1.11, UMI consensuses were aligned to TRA and TRB V and J templates and then assembled into clonotypes. Expanded or contracted clonotypes were those called significant by both edgeR and NoisET, with noise models trained on biological replicates. For edgeR calls, a false discovery rate-adjusted p below 0.01 and a log2 fold-change threshold of 1 were applied. As an exploratory analysis of dynamics, max-normalized trajectories of the 1000 most abundant clonotypes were examined with PCA combined with hierarchical clustering. Separately sequenced CD4+ and CD8+ repertoires were used to assign a CD4 or CD8 phenotype to each responding clone. Using fastp trimming at Q25 and MiXCR clonotype assembly, TCRdb reanalyzed the public sequencing data and kept in-frame beta chains. CDR3 protein sequences are deduplicated, and each keeps its most common genes and DNA. The V and J calls were determined by TCRdb, not by the authors. Counted in this sample were roughly 500,000 distinct CDR3 sequences; roughly 22% of them appeared once. Of the sample, under 15% falls within the top ten clones.

Ficoll-Paque density gradient centrifugation was the method used to isolate PBMCs. Input material: PBMCs or a T cell subset sorted from them (not recorded which). This sequence originates from an adult woman who had mild COVID-19 (a few samples of this study predate the infection). The sample titles of this study are shuffled in the database, so cell type and time point are left out; the donor was told from shared clones. The sequence links TRBV7-6 to TRBJ2-2; 10 central nucleotides agree with TRBD2. The nucleotides read TGTGCCAGCAGCTTAGCCGGGACTAGCGTGCTCGGGGAGCTGTTTTTT. Translated, it gives CASSLAGTSVLGELFF. Reference TRBV7-6 and TRBJ2-2 proteins supply the regions before and after the CDR3; the full variable domain is: GAGVSQSPRYKVTKRGQDVALRCDPISGHVSLYWYRQALGQGPEFLTYFNYEAQQDKSGLPNDRFSAERPEGSISTLTIQRTEQRDSAMYRCASSLAGTSVLGELFFGEGSRLTVL.